One sample yielded the 4 T cell receptor beta chains listed below, sequenced in a study of T-cell reconstitution after alpha-beta-depleted transplantation in children. The TCRbeta library incorporated unique molecular identifiers. TCRdb ran MiXCR on the PCR reads and lists one entry per CDR3 protein. This sample has hundreds of thousands of distinct CDR3 sequences; around 11% occur once, and the top ten carry approximately 2.9%. The sequenced sample was PBMCs from the stem cell graft donor, obtained from the stem cell graft. These receptors originate from a human donor who donated a stem cell graft to a child with acute lymphoblastic leukemia.

This clonotype showed up many times. The chain uses TRBV5-1 and TRBJ2-2, with 9 bases matching TRBD1. V lost 0 bases to trimming and J lost 4 bases; unmatched junction nucleotides: 4. This CDR3 spans 16 amino acids. From germline, CDR1 is SGHRS and CDR2 YFSETQ. CDR3 in amino acids: CASSLEGQGITGELFF. The CDR3 nucleotides read TGCGCCAGCAGCTTGGAGGGACAGGGCATCACCGGGGAGCTGTTTTTT.

This clonotype was counted at least ten times. The chain joins TRBV29-1 to TRBJ1-3; weak D call: TRBD1 (6 bases). Germline CDR1 is SQVTM and CDR2 is ANQGSEA. This CDR3 has 14 residues. Trimming stripped 4 bases from V and 2 bases from J, with 12 bases between. CDR3 in DNA: TGCAGCGTTGGTCAGGGGCTGGCTGGAAACACCATATATTTT. Encoded protein: CSVGQGLAGNTIYF.

This chain uses TRBV7-9 with TRBJ1-5; 8 bases fit TRBD1. The CDR3 extends over 14 amino acids. Germline CDR1 reads SEHNR; CDR2 reads FQNEAQ (reference sequence). Germline trimming cut 5 bases from V and 7 bases from J; bases unmatched to any gene: 7. DNA of the CDR3: TGTGCCAGCAGCCCGACAGGGGCGCACCAGCCCCAGCATTTT. Translating it yields CASSPTGAHQPQHF.

This clonotype was recorded at least ten times. The rearrangement joins TRBV6-2 or TRBV6-3 to TRBJ2-2; unclear D gene. Germline V lookup: CDR1 MNHEY, CDR2 SVGEGT. CDR3 length: 15 amino acids. Trimming took 6 bases from V and 2 from J, leaving 13 bases between them. The CDR3 nucleotides read TGTGCCAGCAGCTCCCAGCGAGTAAACACCGGGGAGCTGTTTTTT. Its translation: CASSSQRVNTGELFF.